A single T cell receptor beta chain is shown here with its context. The antigen is unknown. The time point was: newly diagnosed GD, antithyroid drugs for less than 3 months. PBMC RNA was the source of the TCR library. The authors built TCR beta libraries using iRepertoire HTBI primers and Arm-PCR of CDR3 regions. TCRdb processed the multiplex PCR reads anew with MiXCR; each CDR3 protein has one entry. The table lists approximately 300,000 distinct CDR3 sequences, 18% of them singletons. The data belong to a study of regulatory T cells in long-lasting Graves disease. Study outcomes and limitations: Compared with new cases, persistent Graves' patients showed reduced TCR diversity. Authors noted too few samples as a limitation. Peripheral blood, not thyroid tissue, was the sole material studied. Persistent patients shared 2,741 public clonotypes among themselves. Newly diagnosed patients shared fewer, at some 900.

The receptor's source is a female donor with Graves disease. The source was peripheral blood mononuclear cells (PBMCs), collected at new diagnosis, from a patient treated with antithyroid drugs.

This CDR3 is CASISLAGGPSDTQYF. As DNA, the CDR3 is TGTGCCAGCATTTCTTTAGCGGGAGGGCCGTCGGATACGCAGTATTTT. The chain carries TRBV7-8 and TRBJ2-3, with TRBD2 matching over 11 bases. This CDR3 is built from 16 residues. In germline, CDR1 is SGHVS, CDR2 FQNEAQ. Trimming took 7 bases from V and 6 from J; bases not matched to a gene: 12. Drawing the rest from reference TRBV7-8 and TRBJ2-3, the complete variable domain is GAGVSQSPRYKVAKRGQDVALRCDPISGHVSLFWYQQALGQGPEFLTYFQNEAQLDKSGLPSDRFFAERPEGSVSTLKIQRTQQEDSAVYLCASISLAGGPSDTQYFGPGTRLTVL.